This T cell receptor beta chain was profiled in a study of blood T cell repertoires in COVID-19. Study information: Whether acute or convalescent, the COVID-19 samples came from the United States, Italy and Spain. In each case, the material was cDNA or gDNA derived from T cells, B-cell-depleted T cells, or PBMCs.

V was clipped by 6 bases and J by 1 base, with 13 bases between them. Germline V gene lookup returns CDR1 KGHSH and CDR2 LQKENI. The CDR3 consists of 15 residues. In the original processing: Nucleated cell counts were estimated from reference gene primer amplification. Profiling relied on immunoSEQ multiplex PCR, and the TCRdb table lists in-frame clones only, not all of them. V, J and clone size are taken as reported in that table, and D and trimming were inferred from the DNA itself. The sample yields 200,000 to 250,000 clones, 88% seen once. V and J are TRBV18 and TRBJ2-1, with TRBD2 as a possible D gene (5 bases). Material for sequencing was peripheral blood. This receptor was identified in an older woman with acute or convalescent COVID-19. CDR3 in amino acids: CASSRWESSYNEQFF. The CDR3 DNA is TGTGCCAGCTCCCGGTGGGAGTCGTCCTACAATGAGCAGTTCTTC.